This T cell receptor (beta chain) derives from a study of shared clonotypes between healthy human individuals. Study-wide results and caveats: Relative to their counterparts shared across all four donors, non-shared clonotypes exhibited diminished generation probabilities.

Germline CDR1 SGDLS, CDR2 YYNGEE. The CDR3 runs 15 residues. V lost 2 bases to trimming and J lost 0 bases, with 9 bases between them. A remark on this clone: Antigen unknown.

This table comes from immunoSEQ multiplex PCR, and its TCRdb copy is limited to in-frame clones, with some not included. The sample contains over a million clones, 70% to 80% of which appear only once. All of the donors resided in Nashville, Tennessee, and each was a Caucasian adult. The origin of this receptor is a man aged 18 to 29 in good health. Some clones in this sample may be carry-over from other donors' samples. The specimen was memory CD4+ T cells from PBMCs. Subset denoted: CD45RA-negative fraction. The chain carries TRBV9 and TRBJ2-1; no definite D call. The CDR3 sequence is CASSVIDRSYNEQFF. The CDR3 region has the DNA TGTGCCAGCAGCGTTATAGACCGCTCCTACAATGAGCAGTTCTTC.